A selection of T cell receptor beta chains follows, all from one sample in a study of blood T cell repertoires in COVID-19. Sequencing was performed with immunoSEQ multiplex PCR; in TCRdb, only in-frame clones are kept and a portion is missing. The table shows about 94,000 clones, with about four fifths occurring only once. The sequencing sample was made of peripheral blood. The source is a human donor in a cohort sampled during active COVID-19. Each CDR3 is given without its conserved first and last residue.

>TRBJ1-4|TRBV28
ASSPPGQGSEKLF
>TRBJ2-2|TRBV24-1
ATGTGASSNTGELF
>TRBJ2-3|TRBV6-5
ASSRQTQRTDTQY
>TRBJ2-7|TRBV21-1
ASSNGCPHSDFSSYEQY
>TRBJ2-4|TRBV18
ASSPPGQGNIQY
>TRBJ2-7|TRBV7-9
ASSLDGSQREQY
>TRBJ1-1|TRBV7-2
ASSAFQGSTEAF
>TRBJ2-3|TRBV27
ASSHRGDTQY
>TRBJ1-5|TRBV6-5
ASRTGNYQPQH
>TRBJ2-1|TRBV7-8
ASSLVGDNEQF
>TRBJ1-1|TRBV2
ATNRAEDPEAF
>TRBJ2-6|TRBV5-1
ASSLSNSPNSGANVLT
>TRBJ2-5|TRBV7-3
ASSAGQWGTQY
>TRBJ2-4|TRBV10-2
ASTRGQGKNIQY
>TRBJ2-7|TRBV5-5
ASTPTGSTGNYEQY
>TRBJ2-5|TRBV4-2
ASSQAIAGAGETQY
>TRBJ2-6|TRBV7-2
ASSPTGTFSATGANVLT
>TRBJ2-7|TRBV7-9
ASSSRSSGVYEQY
>TRBJ2-7|TRBV6-5
ASSRLAGAYEQY
>TRBJ1-1|TRBV9
ASSVGQVFTEAF
>TRBJ1-2|TRBV6-6
ASRKEGYGYT
>TRBJ2-7|TRBV18
ASSPGAGGPGEQY
>TRBJ2-7|TRBV12-3/TRBV12-4
ASSTGVGEQY